This TCR beta chain was identified in a study of T cell responses to AZD1222 COVID-19 vaccine. For this clone: The antigen remains undetermined.

Profiling relied on immunoSEQ multiplex PCR, and the TCRdb table lists in-frame clones only, not all of them. The sample has 110,000 or so clones, 88% seen once; the top ten hold about 9.7%. The CDR3 is 16 residues long. The V end lost 4 bases, the J end lost 0 bases, and 11 bases lay between the germline ends. Germline V gene sequence: CDR1 SGHNT, CDR2 YYREEE (reference sequence). Findings of the study overall: Only after the peak T cell response were repertoires sampled. At baseline, seropositivity was found in only 5 to 7 AZD1222 recipients. Females outnumbered males among donors, who were mostly white British; clonal diversity was possibly underestimated. Spike as a whole was targeted by vaccine-associated CD4 TCRs, dominant at 160-218 and 743-854.

The rearrangement links TRBV5-4 to TRBJ1-6; D unresolved. Sequencing used peripheral blood, obtained on day 0 of AZD1222 vaccination. The clonotype originates from an adult in good health. The CDR3 region is CASSQGRSSYNSPLHF. In nucleotides, the CDR3 is TGTGCCAGCAGCCAAGGACGTAGCTCCTATAATTCACCCCTCCACTTT.